The source of this TCR beta chain is a study of control samples from healthy donors and cancer patients. CDR1 is MNHNS and CDR2 is SASEGT in the germline V gene. This CDR3 has 16 residues. The V gene lost 2 bases and the J gene lost 5 bases, with 16 bases spanning the gap. Assay used: immunoSEQ multiplex PCR; TCRdb lists only in-frame clones, some missing. The table has 100,000 to 150,000 clones, over 80% seen once. The sequence derives from a man at least 80 years old with head and neck cancer. Sequencing was done on a sample of PBMCs. The chain carries TRBV6-1 and TRBJ2-4; D not certain. The CDR3 protein is CASSEIGGTLQNIQYF. CDR3 in DNA: TGTGCCAGCAGTGAAATAGGCGGCACCCTGCAAAACATTCAGTACTTC.